This TCR beta chain is from a study of blood T cell repertoires in COVID-19. Whole-study context: Sites across the United States, Italy and Spain contributed samples from acute and convalescent COVID-19. The cDNA or gDNA used as material had been derived from T cells, B-cell-depleted T cells, or PBMCs.

Here immunoSEQ multiplex PCR was the method, and the copy in TCRdb shows in-frame clones only, minus some. This table has 110,000 or so clones, 85% appearing once. Followed over time, Seattle patients had been enrolled while infection was active. This CDR3 region has 16 residues. V was pared by 1 base and J by 3 bases, with 13 bases between. Germline V gives CDR1 SGHVS, CDR2 FNYEAQ. The sequencing sample was made of peripheral blood. This sequence was found in an older woman with COVID-19, enrolled during active disease. The J gene is TRBJ1-3, the V gene TRBV7-6; tentatively, D is TRBD1 (6 bases). The CDR3 loop is CASSLVGGSGGNTIYF. In nucleotides, the CDR3 is TGTGCCAGCAGCTTAGTTGGGGGCAGCGGTGGAAACACCATATATTTT. The variable domain in full, with the rest retrieved from reference TRBV7-6 and TRBJ1-3, is GAGVSQSPRYKVTKRGQDVALRCDPISGHVSLYWYRQALGQGPEFLTYFNYEAQQDKSGLPNDRFSAERPEGSISTLTIQRTEQRDSAMYRCASSLVGGSGGNTIYFGEGSWLTVV.